A selection of T cell receptor beta chains follows, all from one sample in a study of blood T cell repertoires in COVID-19. Some clones are missing from TCRdb's copy, which holds only in-frame ones; the method was immunoSEQ multiplex PCR. Of approximately 75,000 clones in the sample, more than 80% were seen once. The sequencing sample was made of peripheral blood. The receptors shown here come from an elderly man with acute or convalescent COVID-19. Each CDR3 is given with its conserved first and last residue. A D gene is named only where the DNA matches it firmly. Only part of the rows carry a size: once, few, many, or a class if the clone is expanded.

v_gene	d_gene	j_gene	abundance	CDR3nt	CDR3aa
TRBV11-2	TRBD2	TRBJ2-1	once	TGTGCCAGCAGCTTAGATTTGGTAGCGGGAGTCAATGAGCAGTTCTTC	CASSLDLVAGVNEQFF
TRBV6-6	NA	TRBJ1-3	NA	TGTGCCAGCAGTTACTCGACATCAGAAACCATATATTTT	CASSYSTSETIYF
TRBV29-1	NA	TRBJ2-1	NA	TGCAGCGTTGAGCGCGGGGGCGACTACAATGAGCAGTTCTTC	CSVERGGDYNEQFF
TRBV2	NA	TRBJ1-2	NA	TGTGCCAGCAGTGGAGGTATTACAGGTCCTTATGGCTACACCTTC	CASSGGITGPYGYTF
TRBV7-2	TRBD2	TRBJ2-1	NA	TGTGCCAGCAGCTACCCAGGGACTAGCACTGAGCAGTTCTTC	CASSYPGTSTEQFF
TRBV19	TRBD1	TRBJ1-2	NA	TGTGCCAGTACCCCGACAGGGAACTATGGCTACACCTTC	CASTPTGNYGYTF
TRBV7-2	TRBD1	TRBJ1-3	NA	TGTGCCAGCAGCTTAGAGTCCGGGACAGGGGGAAACACCATATATTTT	CASSLESGTGGNTIYF
TRBV2	NA	TRBJ1-5	NA	TGTGCCAGCAGTGAGGGCCGAGGGTCCAATCAGCCCCAGCATTTT	CASSEGRGSNQPQHF
TRBV7-3	NA	TRBJ1-6	NA	TGTGCCAGCAGCTTAAGGGCCGGCCGAGATTCACCCCTCCACTTT	CASSLRAGRDSPLHF
TRBV19	NA	TRBJ1-1	NA	TGTGCCAGTAGTTCGGGACAATCTGAAGCTTTCTTT	CASSSGQSEAFF
TRBV3-1/TRBV3-2	TRBD2	TRBJ2-3	NA	TGTGCCAGCAGCCTGGCGGGGGGAACAGATACGCAGTATTTT	CASSLAGGTDTQYF